This T cell receptor (beta chain) was observed in a study of identical twins. Overall study findings and caveats: There were fewer insertions in abundant cord blood beta clonotypes, but memory repertoires showed no such pattern. Shared out-of-frame alpha sequences (those common to twins) showed excess low generation probability. Twins' excess sharing was less marked for out-of-frame beta sequences.

About this clonotype itself: Its antigen is currently unknown.

TCRdb itself ran the 5' RACE reads through MiXCR, one entry per CDR3 protein. Counted here are 700,000 or so distinct CDR3 sequences, 8% to 9% occurring once; the ten biggest clones make up 0.75% to 1%. There are 13 residues in the CDR3. The germline V gene encodes CDR1 MDHEN and CDR2 SYDVKM. V lost 7 bases and J 4 bases, leaving 11 bases between the germline ends. These data also formed part of another study, on yellow fever vaccine responses in identical twins.

The receptor was isolated from a woman aged 18-29 years in good health. The chain carries TRBV28 and TRBJ2-1; D gene uncertain. The sample consisted of PBMCs. The CDR3 spells CASTSGPYNEQFF. The CDR3, as DNA: TGTGCCAGCACCTCCGGCCCATACAATGAGCAGTTCTTC.